What follows is one TCR beta chain and its context. These data are taken from a study of T-cell reconstitution after alpha-beta-depleted transplantation in children. The TCRbeta library was prepared with unique molecular identifiers. One entry per CDR3 protein, called by TCRdb with MiXCR from the PCR reads. The table lists over 550,000 distinct CDR3 sequences, roughly a tenth of them singletons. Trimming took 6 bases from V and 1 from J; bases not matched to a gene: 15. CDR3 length: 20 amino acids. From germline, CDR1 is SGHAT and CDR2 FQNNGV. The clonotype originates from a human donor who donated a stem cell graft to a child with acute myeloid leukemia. The V call is TRBV11-2, the J call TRBJ2-3; 14 bases fit TRBD2. Sequences were derived from PBMCs from the stem cell graft donor, sampled from the stem cell graft. This CDR3 is CASSITGTSGSMSGTDTQYF. CDR3 sequence (DNA): TGTGCCAGCAGTATAACCGGGACTAGCGGGAGTATGAGTGGCACAGATACGCAGTATTTT.